This T cell receptor beta chain is drawn from a study of T cells after yellow fever vaccination. The study's findings and limits: Abundant clonotypes (contaminants from the bulk population) could be present in FACS-sorted repertoires. Re-detected after boosting: most primary clones, 96% of CD4 and around 86% of CD8. A limited proportion of clonotypes was detected within both the CD4 and CD8 compartments.

After removal of 3 bases from V and 2 bases from J, the junction contained 3 bases not matched to a gene. Germline-derived CDR1 and CDR2 are DFQATT and SNEGSKA (reference sequence). The CDR3 consists of 14 residues. A remark on this clonotype: Its target is not known.

Template switching by 5'RACE produced TCR cDNA, adding a universal primer site and UMIs. One entry per CDR3 protein results from TCRdb running MiXCR on the 5' RACE reads. This repertoire shows 250,000 to 300,000 distinct CDR3 sequences, 10% to 15% found once; its top ten account for 0.4% to 0.55%. The chain is built from TRBV20-1 and TRBJ2-1; 8 bases are a match to TRBD2. The sample here was CD4+ T cells sorted from PBMCs, taken 45 days after the yellow fever booster vaccination. This sequence originates from a man aged 30-40 years who received the YFV17D yellow fever vaccine. Here the CDR3 reads CSASGAGAYNEQFF. CDR3 bases: TGCAGTGCTAGCGGAGCGGGAGCCTACAATGAGCAGTTCTTC.